Described below is a single T cell receptor beta chain sequence and its context. This entry comes from a study of blood T cell repertoires in COVID-19. For the study at large: Italy, Spain and the United States were the sources of the convalescent and acute COVID-19 samples.

This CDR3 has 16 residues. V was cut by 0 bases and J by 8 bases, with 17 bases left in between. CDR1 is MNHEY and CDR2 is SVGAGI in the germline V gene. Original methodology: Amplifying reference gene primers gave estimates of nucleated cell counts. The protocol was immunoSEQ multiplex PCR, while the TCRdb copy is restricted to in-frame clones and leaves out a portion. V, J and clone size reflect that table, while D and trimming were determined from the DNA. The sample has around 94,000 clones, around four fifths seen once. The rearrangement links TRBV6-5 to TRBJ2-1; a weak D match, TRBD1 (6 bases). This sequence originates from a man aged 45-65 years with acute or convalescent COVID-19. Specimen: peripheral blood. The CDR3 sequence: CASSYSVGAPRDEQFF. The CDR3 DNA reads TGTGCCAGCAGTTACTCGGTGGGGGCCCCAAGGGATGAGCAGTTCTTC.